These 27 T cell receptor beta chains were sequenced from one sample in a study of T cell responses to AZD1222 COVID-19 vaccine (dated by TCRdb to the early 2020s). In the paper's terms, the time point label means: baseline before first vaccination. Preparation of the library involved the immunoSEQ multiplex PCR assay. Imported from immuneACCESS, the table was reduced by TCRdb to in-frame sequences with V and J called. These copies leave out some clones; in studies compared against another copy, an unresolved V gene accounts for under half, and the cause of the remainder is not known. This sample gives roughly 120,000 clones in total; 70% to 90% of them show up just once. Approximately 1.7% of the sample belongs to the ten largest clones. The sequences come from peripheral blood, collected on day 0 of AZD1222 vaccination. These receptors were obtained from an adult in good health.

The chain recombines TRBV30 with TRBJ1-4, with a tentative D call TRBD1 (5 bases). Trimming pared 5 bases from V and 7 bases from J, leaving 14 bases between. Germline CDR1 reads GTSNPN; CDR2 reads SVGIG (reference sequence). This CDR3 contains 13 residues. CDR3: CAWGTMGREKLFF. The CDR3 bases are TGTGCCTGGGGGACCATGGGGCGTGAAAAACTGTTTTTT.

The chain joins TRBV6-5 to TRBJ2-7, with unresolved D. V was clipped by 0 bases and J by 0 bases, with 9 bases between them. The CDR3 consists of 15 residues. CDR1 is MNHEY, CDR2 SVGAGI, per germline. CDR3 protein: CASSYSSLGSYEQYF. CDR3 in DNA: TGTGCCAGCAGTTACTCGAGTTTGGGCTCCTACGAGCAGTACTTC.

J is TRBJ1-5 and V is TRBV6-1, with D unresolved. This CDR3 has 17 residues. In germline, CDR1 is MNHNS, CDR2 SASEGT. Trimming took 3 bases from V and 0 from J, leaving 15 bases between them. For the CDR3, the DNA is TGTGCCAGCAGTGACAGAGTGAATCCTTATAGCAATCAGCCCCAGCATTTT. This codes for CASSDRVNPYSNQPQHF.

This clone has only one observation. This chain uses TRBV11-3 with TRBJ1-1; D is possibly TRBD1 (5 bases). Trimming removed 5 bases from V and 8 bases from J, with 18 bases in between. Germline CDR1 reads SGHNT; CDR2 reads YENEEA. The CDR3 spans 14 residues. The chain's CDR3 is CASSPRRGSSEAFF. CDR3 sequence (DNA): TGTGCCAGCAGCCCGAGACGGGGGTCCTCGGAAGCTTTCTTT.

The J gene is TRBJ1-5, the V gene TRBV7-8; 8 bases match TRBD1. Trimming took 5 bases from V and 5 from J; bases not matched to a gene: 11. Germline-derived CDR1 and CDR2 are SGHVS and FQNEAQ. This CDR3 has 16 residues. CDR3 sequence: CASSIFDRGGDQPQHF. Here the CDR3 DNA reads TGTGCCAGCAGCATATTCGACAGGGGAGGGGATCAGCCCCAGCATTTT.

This clone has just one count. This chain joins TRBV6-5 and TRBJ1-4; D gene unclear. Germline lookup yields CDR1 MNHEY and CDR2 SVGAGI. There are 15 residues in the CDR3. Deletions cut 0 bases from V and 5 bases from J, with 10 bases between. This chain's CDR3 is CASSYSRRTNEKLFF. CDR3 nucleotide sequence: TGTGCCAGCAGTTACTCTAGACGGACGAATGAAAAACTGTTTTTT.

The rearrangement uses TRBV9 and TRBJ1-1, with D unresolved. V lost 4 bases, J lost 2 bases, and 9 bases lay in between. Germline V gene data show CDR1 as SGDLS and CDR2 as YYNGEE. This CDR3 region has 13 residues. The CDR3 loop is CASSLHKNTEAFF. CDR3 in DNA: TGTGCCAGCAGCCTCCATAAAAACACTGAAGCTTTCTTT. Complete variable domain (other parts from reference TRBV9 and TRBJ1-1): DSGVTQTPKHLITATGQRVTLRCSPRSGDLSVYWYQQSLDQGLQFLIQYYNGEERAKGNILERFSAQQFPDLHSELNLSSLELGDSALYFCASSLHKNTEAFFGQGTRLTVV.

This rearrangement joins TRBV27 to TRBJ1-5, with D maybe TRBD1 (6 bases). The CDR3 is made up of 15 amino acids. Germline values: CDR1 MNHEY, CDR2 SMNVEV (reference sequence). Deletions cut 8 bases from V and 3 bases from J, with 17 bases between. CDR3: CASRLHRVPNQPQHF. The CDR3 DNA is TGTGCCAGCCGATTACACAGGGTCCCCAATCAGCCCCAGCATTTT.

This CDR3 reads CASGPRTNTGELFF. DNA of the CDR3: TGTGCCAGTGGCCCCCGAACGAACACCGGGGAGCTGTTTTTT. This rearrangement joins TRBV19 to TRBJ2-2, with D uncertain. This CDR3 contains 14 residues. CDR1 is LNHDA, CDR2 SQIVND, per germline (reference sequence). Trimming stripped 8 bases from V and 0 bases from J, with 10 bases between.

This clone was observed a single time. The chain combines TRBV21-1 with TRBJ2-5; the table's D call of TRBD1 was not tested on the DNA. TRBV21-1 is a documented pseudogene. The CDR3 consists of 16 residues. CDR3 amino acids: CASSKRDRGSRETQYF. The CDR3, as DNA: TGTGCCAGCAGCAAAAGGGACAGGGGATCCCGCGAGACCCAGTACTTC.

The rearrangement uses TRBV27 and TRBJ2-7; D ambiguous. CDR1 is MNHEY and CDR2 is SMNVEV in the germline V gene (reference sequence). This CDR3 is built from 13 residues. Trimming cost V 3 bases and J 5 bases, with 11 bases left between them. The CDR3 bases are TGTGCCAGCAGTTTGGATCGTGGCCACGAGCAGTACTTC. Protein product: CASSLDRGHEQYF.

The V gene is TRBV4-1, the J gene TRBJ2-3, with D possibly matching TRBD2 (6 bases). Trimming left V 4 bases short and J 0 bases short, with 8 bases between. This CDR3 region has 14 residues. Germline lookup yields CDR1 MGHRA and CDR2 YSYEKL. The CDR3 nucleotides are TGCGCCAGCAGCCCTGGGACTAGCACAGATACGCAGTATTTT. This translates into CASSPGTSTDTQYF.

This clone was seen a few times. This chain connects TRBV20-1 to TRBJ2-5, with TRBD1 as a possible D gene (5 bases). CDR1 DFQATT and CDR2 SNEGSKA come from the germline V gene (reference sequence). This CDR3 has 10 amino acids. The V gene lost 4 bases and the J gene lost 8 bases, with 8 bases spanning the gap. CDR3: CSATDSTQYF. For the CDR3, the DNA is TGCAGTGCTACCGACAGTACCCAGTACTTC.

This chain uses TRBV5-1 with TRBJ1-1; D is undetermined. Trimming stripped 0 bases from V and 0 bases from J, with 6 bases between. The CDR3 has 14 residues. CDR1 SGHRS and CDR2 YFSETQ come from the germline V gene. The CDR3 nucleotides read TGCGCCAGCAGCTTGGGGGTATTGAACACTGAAGCTTTCTTT. Its translation is CASSLGVLNTEAFF.

This chain links TRBV20-1 with TRBJ1-6; a weak D match, TRBD1 (6 bases). The V and J ends lost 3 bases and 10 bases respectively, with 19 bases between them. CDR3 length equals 15 residues. CDR1 and CDR2 (germline): DFQATT, SNEGSKA (reference sequence). CDR3 in amino acids: CSASEQGTAHSPLHF. The CDR3 DNA is TGCAGTGCTAGTGAACAGGGTACCGCGCACTCACCCCTCCACTTT.

The genes are TRBV7-2 and TRBJ2-2; weak D call: TRBD2 (6 bases). The germline CDR1 and CDR2 sequences are SGHTA and FQGNSA. This CDR3 has 15 amino acids. V lost 5 bases and J 6 bases, leaving 16 bases between the germline ends. CDR3 residues: CASSPGGGVAGELFF. CDR3 sequence (DNA): TGTGCCAGCAGCCCCGGGGGTGGGGTCGCCGGGGAGCTGTTTTTT.

The chain links TRBV10-3 to TRBJ1-5; D uncertain. The germline V and J ends were trimmed by 6 bases and 2 bases, with 8 bases remaining between them. Germline values: CDR1 ENHRY, CDR2 SYGVKD. The CDR3 spans 13 residues. The CDR3 nucleotides are TGTGCCATCAGGGGAGCGGGCAATCAGCCCCAGCATTTT. Residues: CAIRGAGNQPQHF.

The rearrangement joins TRBV10-1 to TRBJ2-7; TRBD2 matches at 8 bases. CDR1 is WNHNN, CDR2 SYGVQD, per germline (reference sequence). Germline trimming cut 8 bases from V and 0 bases from J; bases unmatched to any gene: 12. CDR3 length equals 16 residues. In DNA, the CDR3 is TGCGCCAGCGGCGGAGCCGGGAGGGGTAACTCCTACGAGCAGTACTTC. Its protein is CASGGAGRGNSYEQYF.

The chain employs TRBV28 and TRBJ2-5, with 8 bases aligning to TRBD1. CDR3 length equals 15 residues. V was pared by 5 bases and J by 4 bases, with 9 bases of the junction left unmatched. The germline gives CDR1 MDHEN, CDR2 SYDVKM. The CDR3 DNA reads TGTGCCAGCAGTAGAGGGCCCGGGACAGGAGAGACCCAGTACTTC. This translates into CASSRGPGTGETQYF.

This clone was counted between two and nine times. The V call is TRBV6-1, the J call TRBJ1-2; no reliable D call. The CDR3 has 15 amino acids. V lost 3 bases and J 4 bases, leaving 15 bases between the germline ends. CDR1 MNHNS and CDR2 SASEGT come from the germline V gene. CDR3: CASSDNAGLFYGYTF. CDR3 in DNA: TGTGCCAGCAGTGATAATGCAGGCCTCTTCTATGGCTACACCTTC.

The gene calls are TRBV9 and TRBJ2-2; 9 bases map to TRBD2. Germline CDR1 is SGDLS and CDR2 is YYNGEE. J lost 4 bases, V lost 4 bases, and 5 bases had no gene match. The CDR3 is 15 amino acids. CDR3 sequence reads: CASSLAGVRTGELFF. CDR3 in DNA: TGTGCCAGCAGCTTAGCGGGAGTGCGCACCGGGGAGCTGTTTTTT.

The V and J genes are TRBV4-1 and TRBJ1-2, with 11 positions matching TRBD1. Per the germline V gene, CDR1 is MGHRA and CDR2 is YSYEKL. With 7 bases clipped from V and 7 bases from J, the junction kept 8 bases outside the gene matches. This CDR3 comprises 14 residues. The CDR3 loop is CASNEDRGLRGYTF. In DNA, the CDR3 is TGCGCCAGCAACGAGGACAGGGGGCTACGTGGCTACACCTTC.

This clone was seen a single time. The chain uses TRBV6-5 and TRBJ2-7, with 7 bases fitting TRBD1. The CDR3 is 15 amino acids. The germline gives CDR1 MNHEY, CDR2 SVGAGI. The V and J ends lost 5 bases and 4 bases, in that order; junction bases with no gene match: 11. The CDR3 loop is CASSPPRGLEYEQYF. The CDR3 DNA reads TGTGCCAGCAGTCCCCCGAGGGGGCTGGAGTACGAGCAGTACTTC.

The chain links TRBV7-3 to TRBJ1-2; 10 positions match TRBD1. The CDR3 is 14 residues long. V lost 5 bases, J lost 7 bases, and 7 bases stayed unmatched. In germline, CDR1 is SGHTA, CDR2 FQGTGA. The CDR3 nucleotides are TGTGCCAGCAGCCGACAGGGGGCGCTTCGTGGCTACACCTTC. This sequence encodes CASSRQGALRGYTF.

This clone has a single count. The chain couples TRBV9 to TRBJ2-3; a weak D match, TRBD2 (6 bases). Germline V gene data show CDR1 as SGDLS and CDR2 as YYNGEE. V lost 0 bases and J lost 1, with 9 bases in between. The CDR3 loop spans 15 amino acids. CDR3 residues: CASSVAGEGTDTQYF. The CDR3 nucleotides read TGTGCCAGCAGCGTAGCGGGGGAAGGCACAGATACGCAGTATTTT.

V usage is TRBV3-1 (or the pseudogene TRBV3-2) and J usage is TRBJ1-5, with 8 bases matching TRBD1. The V and J ends lost 4 bases and 6 bases, in that order; junction bases with no gene match: 5. The V gene's germline CDR1 is LGHDT and CDR2 YNNKEL (reference sequence). The CDR3 totals 14 residues. The CDR3 DNA follows: TGTGCCAGCAGCCGACAGGGGTTGGGTCAGCCCCAGCATTTT. It is translated as CASSRQGLGQPQHF.

V usage is TRBV18 and J usage is TRBJ1-5; no clear D. The length of the CDR3 is 13 residues. The V gene's germline CDR1 is KGHSH and CDR2 LQKENI. V was shortened by 3 bases and J by 6 bases, with 9 bases between the two germline ends. The CDR3 nucleotides are TGTGCCAGCTCACCCCCCCAAGGTCAGCCCCAGCATTTT. Amino acids: CASSPPQGQPQHF.